The T cell receptor beta chain described here comes from a study of CD8 T cells in ankylosing spondylitis. MiXCR, applied by TCRdb to the 5' RACE reads, yields one record per CDR3 protein. The table has about 33,000 distinct CDR3 sequences, 14% seen once. This clonotype was detected only a few times. V lost 3 bases and J 8 bases, leaving 16 bases between the germline ends. The CDR3 extends over 13 amino acids. Germline CDR1 SQVTM, CDR2 ANQGSEA. The clonotype comes from a male donor with ankylosing spondylitis or in good health (not recorded which). Sequencing was performed on blood. The chain joins TRBV29-1 to TRBJ1-2, with D hard to call. CDR3 sequence reads: CSVEWSVGSGYTF. CDR3 DNA sequence: TGCAGCGTTGAGTGGTCAGTAGGTAGCGGCTACACCTTC.